The next 2 T cell receptor beta chains were all read from a single sample in a study of tumor-infiltrating lymphocytes in primary liver carcinoma. Starting from approximately 0.45 ug of total RNA, TCR beta cDNA was produced with a primer in the constant region. Three nested multiplex PCR rounds, a slightly modified ARM-PCR method, built the TCR beta libraries. The first two PCR rounds used TRBV1-TRBV30 forward primers with a C-beta reverse primer, nine to ten cycles each. Using its own MiXCR run on the multiplex PCR reads, TCRdb lists one record per CDR3 protein. This sample has 330,000 or so distinct CDR3 sequences; about 61% occur once, and the top ten carry 5.5% to 7%. The blood RNA (from unsorted whole blood) was obtained, and germline DNA was also extracted. The sequenced sample consisted of peripheral blood. The receptors stem from a man aged 35-49 years with primary liver carcinoma and hepatitis B virus infection.

Remarks on this clonotype: A much larger clone is a single base away; this may be a read error. This chain connects TRBV4-1 to TRBJ2-5, with 12 bases lining up with TRBD2. CDR3 length equals 19 residues. CDR1 is MGHRA, CDR2 YSYEKL, per germline. V was clipped by 1 base and J by 2 bases; unmatched bases: 11. The CDR3 nucleotides are TGCGCCAGCAGCCAAGGCAGGGCTCGACTAGCGGGAGAGCAAGAGACCCAGTACTTC. This translates into CASSQGRARLAGEQETQYF.

Note on this clonotype: Lacking the conserved final phenylalanine or tryptophan, this CDR3 likely reflects a read error. This chain connects TRBV6-5 to TRBJ1-5; no reliable D call. The CDR3 is made up of 12 amino acids. The V gene's germline CDR1 is MNHEY and CDR2 SVGAGI. The V gene lost 5 bases and the J gene lost 7 bases, with 9 bases spanning the gap. The CDR3 nucleotides read TGTGCCAGCAGTGGCCCGGGGCAGCCCCAGCATTCT. Its translation: CASSGPGQPQHS.